Sequencing of this T cell receptor (beta chain) was carried out in a study of regulatory T cells in long-lasting Graves disease (dated by TCRdb to 2020 to 2022). Regarding the study in general: Antithyroid drugs had been taken for less than 3 months by newly diagnosed Graves' disease patients. Persistent Graves' disease patients were compared with newly diagnosed Graves' disease patients by peripheral blood TCR sequencing and RNA sequencing. The study took place in China and was registered as a clinical trial. A total of about 33 samples underwent TCR sequencing, from about 13 patients with persistent Graves' disease and roughly 20 patients with newly diagnosed Graves' disease. General conclusions and limits of the study: Patients with persistent disease shared more public clonotypes (fewer than 3,000) than newly diagnosed patients did (roughly 970). Only the TCR beta chain was sequenced and analyzed. TRBV28, TRBJ1-2 and TRBJ2-5 were preferentially used in persistent disease, while TRBV20-1 and TRBJ2-1 were favored in newly diagnosed disease. The authors acknowledged the small sample size as a limitation that may reduce accuracy. Because the primary lesion, thyroid tissue, could not be accessed, the study looked at peripheral blood alone. Persistent Graves' disease patients showed lower TCR Shannon entropy and fewer highly expanded clones than newly diagnosed patients, suggesting clonal expansion.

Library creation used multiplex PCR. TCRdb records Illumina HiSeq 4000 as the sequencer. CDR3 regions were amplified by Arm-PCR with iRepertoire HTBI primers to construct TCR beta libraries. PCR products were gel purified before sequencing. In the source study's methods: Gene usage analysis of CDR3 amino acid clonotypes relied on the approximately 60 TRBV and 14 TRBJ segments identified across samples. Filtered high-quality paired reads were merged into contigs using COPE and FqMerger. BLAST was used to align contigs to IMGT TRBV, TRBD and TRBJ reference genes, with CDR3 defined following IMGT. Any clonotype with a frequency above 0.1% was classified as a highly expanded clone. Shannon entropy served as the measure of repertoire diversity, while the Gini coefficient captured V-J evenness. A clonotype was considered public if more than one individual shared it. TCRdb reanalyzed the raw reads on its own, using fastp at Q25 for trimming and MiXCR for clone calling, and kept in-frame beta chains. Each record represents a unique CDR3 protein, reported with the most common genes and DNA among its rows. The V and J calls were determined by TCRdb, not by the authors. The sample records more than 350,000 distinct CDR3 sequences, 15% of which are singletons. Around 15% of the sample goes to the ten largest clones.

Trimming removed 4 bases from V and 7 bases from J, leaving 8 bases between the germline ends. In the germline V gene (reference sequence), CDR1 corresponds to SEHNR and CDR2 to FQNEAQ. Reading from cysteine to phenylalanine, the CDR3 counts 11 amino acids. CDR3 DNA is the only sequence kept; it has 33 bases, read in frame from the first base. This clonotype was seen a few times. There is no known antigen for this receptor. The sample holds no much larger clone one base away, and base qualities are not on file. The sample's time point label, in plain terms: newly diagnosed GD, antithyroid drugs for less than 3 months. For both TCR sequencing and RNA sequencing, RNA was extracted from PBMCs using TRIzol. The diagnosis of Graves' disease followed American Thyroid Association guidelines. Patients for the study were recruited at an endocrinology department in Xi'an, China. From each patient, 7.5 to 10 milliliters of peripheral blood was collected into an EDTA anticoagulant tube. Ficoll Paque Plus density gradient separation was used to isolate PBMCs, and no further T cell sorting was performed. An Agilent 2100 Bioanalyzer and agarose gel were used to check RNA quality, and a NanoDrop 2000 was used to measure RNA concentration.

The same sample was also used in a study of T cells in Graves' hyperthyroidism and ophthalmopathy. Drawing on the second study: Graves' hyperthyroidism was defined as stable when no progression to ophthalmopathy occurred over 18 months of follow-up. Hyperthyroidism patients were newly diagnosed, with disease duration under 2 months, and aged 18 to 65 years. Any patient with an uncontrolled infection, another autoimmune disease, pregnancy or lactation was excluded. Diagnoses relied on clinical symptoms, serum thyroxine and TRAb, thyroid ultrasound and orbital computed tomography. A first-round RT-PCR of the TCR CDR3 used the HTBI primer set with the Qiagen OneStep RT-PCR kit. Blood samples also contained most of the expanded thyroid clonotypes (frequency above 0.001), which suggests that blood repertoires may reflect thyroid immune responses. A model built on a 13 V-J signature distinguished ophthalmopathy from stable hyperthyroidism, reaching about 88% sensitivity and about 81% specificity in cross-validation and 80%/75% in testing. In validation, progression to ophthalmopathy was predicted by the model with 65% to 71% sensitivity and 72.22% specificity, a median of roughly 6.4 months before onset. A discovery cohort of around 100 patients, roughly 45 with Graves' ophthalmopathy and 55 to 65 with stable Graves' hyperthyroidism, was used to find distinguishing TCR V-J signatures. Whether ophthalmopathy could be predicted prospectively was tested in an independent validation cohort made up of fewer than 20 hyperthyroidism patients plus 17 patients who later progressed to ophthalmopathy. For training and testing, the 100 or so patients in the discovery cohort were randomly divided in a 7:3 ratio. In roughly six Graves' hyperthyroidism patients, the study also compared T-cell repertoires from thyroid tissue with T-cell repertoires from blood. Once sampling was done, hyperthyroidism patients were given methimazole at a starting dose of 30 mg daily, whereas ophthalmopathy patients were given high-dose intravenous methylprednisolone. A second multiplex PCR round built the libraries, followed by size selection and purification. Paired-end sequencing of the libraries was performed with 100 bp reads on an Illumina HiSeq2000. SOAPnuke was used to process the raw data, throwing out any read that contained adapters or uncalled bases, had a mean Phred below 15, or lacked an exact constant-primer or identifier match. High-quality paired reads were merged using COPE v1.2.5, and each unique nucleotide sequence was defined as a clonotype. MiTCR v1.1 was used to align the clonotypes against IMGT TRBV, TRBD and TRBJ reference segments. Only V-J combinations with frequency above 0.0001, covering about 99% of repertoires, were analysed. A TCS score was defined as the ratio of F50 (clonal expansion) to E x V (chaos), with BLOSUM62-based TCRdist applied between CDR3 peptides within each V-J. Welch's t-statistics and random forest reduced roughly 530 V-J features to 13, which were used in a naive Bayes classifier (R e1071). Sample size was not statistically predetermined, and blinding of investigators to group allocation was not performed. The paper describes TCR Vbeta CDR3 sequencing of more than 120 peripheral blood samples, made up of under 50 ophthalmopathy patients, more than 70 hyperthyroidism patients and about 17 progressor patients.

The specimen was peripheral blood mononuclear cells (PBMCs), collected at new diagnosis, from a patient treated with antithyroid drugs. The chain is made from TRBV7-9 and TRBJ2-7, with the D gene uncertain. The clonotype comes from a woman in her 30s with Graves disease. Donor details come from another sample of the same person, matched by shared clones. The CDR3 reads as follows: CASSSRLEQYF. The sequence in DNA is TGTGCCAGCAGCTCGAGACTGGAGCAGTACTTC. Beyond the CDR3, the reference TRBV7-9 and TRBJ2-7 genes provide the residues; the full variable domain reads: DTGVSQNPRHKITKRGQNVTFRCDPISEHNRLYWYRQTLGQGPEFLTYFQNEAQLEKSRLLSDRFSAERPKGSFSTLEIQRTEQGDSAMYLCASSSRLEQYFGPGTRLTVT.